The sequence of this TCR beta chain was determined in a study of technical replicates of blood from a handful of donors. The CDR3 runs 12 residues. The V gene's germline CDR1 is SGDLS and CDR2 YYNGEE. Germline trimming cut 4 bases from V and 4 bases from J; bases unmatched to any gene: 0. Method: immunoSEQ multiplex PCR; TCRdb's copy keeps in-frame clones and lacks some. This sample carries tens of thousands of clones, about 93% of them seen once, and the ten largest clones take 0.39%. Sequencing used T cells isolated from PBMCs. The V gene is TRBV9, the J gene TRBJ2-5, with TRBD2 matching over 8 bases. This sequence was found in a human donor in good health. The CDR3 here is CASSRGGETQYF. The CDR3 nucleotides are TGTGCCAGCAGCCGGGGGGGAGAGACCCAGTACTTC.